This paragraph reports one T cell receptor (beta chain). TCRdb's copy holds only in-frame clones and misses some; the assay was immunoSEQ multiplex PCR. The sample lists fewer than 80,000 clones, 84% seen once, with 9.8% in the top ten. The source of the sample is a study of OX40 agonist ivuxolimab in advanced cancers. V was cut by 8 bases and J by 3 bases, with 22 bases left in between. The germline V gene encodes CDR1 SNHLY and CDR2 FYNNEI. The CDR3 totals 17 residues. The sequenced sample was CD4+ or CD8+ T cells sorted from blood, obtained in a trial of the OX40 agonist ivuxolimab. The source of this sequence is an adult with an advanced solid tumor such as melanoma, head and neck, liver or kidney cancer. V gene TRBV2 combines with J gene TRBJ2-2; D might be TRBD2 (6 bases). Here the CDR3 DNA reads TGTGCCAGCCGCTATCCGGGAGCCTCCCGTGACACCGGGGAGCTGTTTTTT. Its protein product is CASRYPGASRDTGELFF. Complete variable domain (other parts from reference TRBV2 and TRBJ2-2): EPEVTQTPSHQVTQMGQEVILRCVPISNHLYFYWYRQILGQKVEFLVSFYNNEISEKSEIFDDQFSVERPDGSNFTLKIRSTKLEDSAMYFCASRYPGASRDTGELFFGEGSRLTVL.